This passage covers 23 T cell receptor beta chains from one sample sequenced in a study of shared clonotypes between healthy human individuals. Positively selected for CCR7, the CD45RO-negative cells used as naive CD8 cells excluded terminally differentiated effector memory CD45RA+ cells. Using immunoSEQ multiplex PCR, the repertoire was profiled, and TCRdb retains in-frame clones only, with some absent. Altogether about 2 million clones are present, 85% to 95% being singletons, with the ten largest covering 1% to 1.5%. Sequencing was performed on naive CD8+ T cells sorted from blood. Receptors were obtained from a man younger than 35 in good health.

V usage is TRBV9 and J usage is TRBJ2-3; D remains ambiguous. The CDR3 is made up of 13 amino acids. CDR1 is SGDLS, CDR2 YYNGEE, per germline. V was trimmed by 4 bases and J by 5 bases, leaving 11 bases between them. CDR3 nucleotides: TGTGCCAGCAGCTCAAATAGGAAAGATACGCAGTATTTT. Its protein is CASSSNRKDTQYF.

The chain links TRBV7-3 to TRBJ2-1; TRBD2 aligns across 8 bases. The CDR3 sequence is 16 residues long. Germline lookup yields CDR1 SGHTA and CDR2 FQGTGA. Unmatched junction bases numbered 12, after V lost 8 bases and J lost 3 bases. This chain's CDR3 is CASGPGSGGHYNEQFF. In DNA, the CDR3 is TGTGCCAGCGGACCTGGGAGCGGGGGCCACTACAATGAGCAGTTCTTC.

As regards this clone: Other DNA variants within this sample encode the same CDR3. The V gene is TRBV7-9, the J gene TRBJ2-7, with 8 positions matching TRBD1. V trimming: 4 bases; J trimming: 0 bases; junction bases outside the gene matches: 2. The CDR3 runs to 14 residues. CDR1 is SEHNR and CDR2 is FQNEAQ in the germline V gene (reference sequence). DNA of the CDR3: TGTGCCAGCAGCTCCGGACAGGGCTCCTACGAGCAGTACTTC. Residues: CASSSGQGSYEQYF.

In DNA, the CDR3 is TGTGCCAGCAGGACGACAGGGGGCGGTTACGAGCAGTACTTC. It is translated as CASRTTGGGYEQYF. The chain employs TRBV28 and TRBJ2-7; the match to TRBD1 covers 10 bases. After removal of 6 bases from V and 4 bases from J, the junction contained 6 bases not matched to a gene. Germline V gives CDR1 MDHEN, CDR2 SYDVKM. The CDR3 spans 14 residues. The full variable domain, its missing parts supplied by reference TRBV28 and TRBJ2-7, is DVKVTQSSRYLVKRTGEKVFLECVQDMDHENMFWYRQDPGLGLRLIYFSYDVKMKEKGDIPEGYSVSREKKERFSLILESASTNQTSMYLCASRTTGGGYEQYFGPGTRLTVT.

V and J are TRBV7-8 and TRBJ2-1, with 8 nucleotides matching TRBD2. This CDR3 spans 16 amino acids. V was clipped by 2 bases and J by 4 bases; unmatched bases: 7. Germline lookup yields CDR1 SGHVS and CDR2 FQNEAQ. CDR3 sequence reads: CASSLFSGIFYNEQFF. The CDR3 DNA reads TGTGCCAGCAGCTTATTTAGCGGGATTTTTTACAATGAGCAGTTCTTC.

The V and J genes are TRBV13 and TRBJ2-7; D gene unclear. The CDR3 covers 13 residues. CDR1 PRHDT and CDR2 FYEKMQ come from the germline V gene (reference sequence). V was clipped by 5 bases and J by 6 bases, with 14 bases between them. The CDR3 region is CASSPSSMGEQYF. In DNA form, the CDR3 reads TGTGCCAGCAGCCCTTCCTCGATGGGCGAGCAGTACTTC.

The chain recombines TRBV7-6 with TRBJ1-6, with D maybe TRBD1 (6 bases). Between the trimmed V and J ends, which lost 1 base and 8 bases, there was a span of 9 bases. The CDR3 length is 14 residues. Germline V gene sequence: CDR1 SGHVS, CDR2 FNYEAQ. The CDR3 protein is CASSLGDTHSPLHF. The CDR3, as DNA: TGTGCCAGCAGCTTAGGGGACACCCATTCACCCCTCCACTTT.

The chain recombines TRBV15 with TRBJ2-1; TRBD2 agrees at 10 bases. CDR3 length equals 15 residues. Germline V gene sequence: CDR1 LNHNV, CDR2 YYDKDF (reference sequence). With 5 bases clipped from V and 3 bases from J, the junction kept 4 bases outside the gene matches. The CDR3 loop is CATSEGLASYNEQFF. CDR3 nucleotide sequence: TGTGCCACCAGCGAGGGACTAGCGAGCTACAATGAGCAGTTCTTC.

V usage is TRBV18 and J usage is TRBJ2-7; 7 bases are shared with TRBD1. The CDR3 covers 14 residues. Trimming took 0 bases from V and 3 from J; bases not matched to a gene: 2. Germline V gives CDR1 KGHSH, CDR2 LQKENI. The DNA for the CDR3 is TGTGCCAGCTCACCACCGGACAGGTACTACGAGCAGTACTTC. This sequence encodes CASSPPDRYYEQYF.

The chain is built from TRBV6-1 and TRBJ2-3; 10 bases fit TRBD2. Germline loops: CDR1 MNHNS, CDR2 SASEGT. The CDR3 contains 16 residues. The trim removed 2 bases at V and 3 bases at J, leaving 5 bases unmatched. Written as DNA, the CDR3 is TGTGCCAGCAGTGAACGGGGTAGCGGGGGGACAGATACGCAGTATTTT. Residues: CASSERGSGGTDTQYF.

V is TRBV27 and J is TRBJ2-1; D tentatively reads TRBD1 or TRBD2 (5 bases each). This CDR3 contains 15 residues. Trimming shortened V by 1 base and J by 4 bases, and 11 bases separated the two germline ends. Looked up from germline, CDR1 is MNHEY and CDR2 is SMNVEV (reference sequence). The CDR3 bases are TGTGCCAGCAGTTTATATGGGGGTACGTACAATGAGCAGTTCTTC. Its translation is CASSLYGGTYNEQFF.

This clone is a singleton in its sample. The CDR3 loop reads CASSQFGTGTNTEAFF. CDR3 DNA: TGTGCCAGCAGCCAGTTCGGGACAGGGACGAACACTGAAGCTTTCTTT. The V gene is TRBV13, the J gene TRBJ1-1; 9 bases agree with TRBD1. The CDR3 has 16 residues. Germline V gene lookup returns CDR1 PRHDT and CDR2 FYEKMQ (reference sequence). Unmatched junction bases numbered 8, after V lost 5 bases and J lost 1 base.

This clone was seen just once. The chain links TRBV27 to TRBJ2-3; no clear D gene. Trimming left V 4 bases short and J 5 bases short, with 13 bases between. This CDR3 has 14 residues. Germline V gives CDR1 MNHEY, CDR2 SMNVEV (reference sequence). CDR3 sequence reads: CASSSGWGIDTQYF. The CDR3 DNA sequence: TGTGCCAGCAGTTCCGGGTGGGGAATAGATACGCAGTATTTT.

As to this clone: The sample has other DNA sequences that encode this CDR3 too. The chain couples TRBV4-3 to TRBJ2-1, with 10 bases matching TRBD2. The CDR3 sequence is 15 residues long. The trim removed 4 bases at V and 7 bases at J, leaving 7 bases unmatched. Germline V gene lookup returns CDR1 LGHNA and CDR2 YSLEER. This CDR3 is CASSPGLAVYNEQFF. The DNA for the CDR3 is TGCGCCAGCAGCCCTGGACTAGCGGTTTATAATGAGCAGTTCTTC.

This sequence joins TRBV6-4 and TRBJ2-7; tentative D call: TRBD2 (6 bases). The CDR3 is made up of 15 amino acids. Trimming shortened V by 0 bases and J by 0 bases, and 9 bases separated the two germline ends. Germline CDR1 is MRHNA and CDR2 is SNTAGT. The CDR3 is CASSDSGLPSYEQYF. CDR3 DNA: TGTGCCAGCAGTGACTCAGGACTACCCTCCTACGAGCAGTACTTC.

This chain links TRBV6-6 with TRBJ1-6; TRBD1 is a possible D gene (6 bases). The CDR3 has 15 residues. V was shortened by 2 bases and J by 10 bases, with 15 bases between the two germline ends. The germline CDR1 and CDR2 sequences are MNHNY and SVGAGI (reference sequence). CDR3 in amino acids: CASSYDGGLGSPLHF. DNA for the CDR3: TGTGCCAGCAGTTACGACGGGGGGCTCGGGTCACCCCTCCACTTT.

This clone was found once. J is TRBJ2-1 and V is TRBV7-9; a weak D match, TRBD2 (5 bases). V lost 4 bases, J lost 5 bases, and 15 bases lay in between. CDR3 length equals 15 residues. The V gene's germline CDR1 is SEHNR and CDR2 FQNEAQ (reference sequence). In DNA form, the CDR3 reads TGTGCCAGCAGCTCAGTTGGAGGAATAGACAATGAGCAGTTCTTC. Translating it yields CASSSVGGIDNEQFF.

The V call is TRBV4-1, the J call TRBJ1-6; tentatively, D is TRBD1 (5 bases). With 2 bases removed from V and 3 bases from J, the gap between germline ends came to 14 bases. Germline assignment: CDR1 MGHRA and CDR2 YSYEKL. The CDR3 is 17 residues long. The CDR3 DNA sequence: TGCGCCAGCAGCCAACCCGGGACGGACGTCTATAATTCACCCCTCCACTTT. Translation: CASSQPGTDVYNSPLHF.

The DNA for the CDR3 is TGTGCCAGCAGTCTCCAGGGGGCATTGGAGACCCAGTACTTC. It specifies CASSLQGALETQYF. J is TRBJ2-5 and V is TRBV6-5, with TRBD1 identical over 8 bases. V gave up 5 bases and J gave up 5 bases; unmatched junction bases: 7. This CDR3 is built from 14 residues. Per germline, CDR1 MNHEY and CDR2 SVGAGI.

The chain joins TRBV2 to TRBJ1-4; D may be TRBD1 (5 bases). V dropped 6 bases and J dropped 0 bases, with 11 bases sitting between them. The CDR3 length is 15 residues. The germline V gene encodes CDR1 SNHLY and CDR2 FYNNEI. CDR3 residues: CASSGDRATNEKLFF. In DNA form, the CDR3 reads TGTGCCAGCAGCGGTGACAGAGCAACTAATGAAAAACTGTTTTTT.

V and J are TRBV6-1 and TRBJ1-1, with D unclear. The CDR3 is 13 residues long. Per the germline V gene, CDR1 is MNHNS and CDR2 is SASEGT. V dropped 9 bases and J dropped 0 bases, with 11 bases sitting between them. The chain's CDR3 is CASGPLMNTEAFF. The CDR3 region has the DNA TGTGCCAGTGGGCCACTCATGAACACTGAAGCTTTCTTT.

The rearrangement joins TRBV10-3 to TRBJ2-2, with 9 bases matching TRBD1. J gave up 4 bases and V 3 bases, and 6 bases lay outside the gene matches. In germline, CDR1 is ENHRY, CDR2 SYGVKD. The CDR3 has 16 residues. CDR3 sequence reads: CAISEPGQGSTGELFF. The CDR3 DNA is TGTGCCATCAGTGAACCCGGACAGGGGAGCACCGGGGAGCTGTTTTTT.

The chain uses TRBV11-2 and TRBJ2-7; D is ambiguous. The CDR3 has 12 amino acids. Germline V lookup: CDR1 SGHAT, CDR2 FQNNGV. V dropped 1 base and J dropped 6 bases, with 7 bases sitting between them. In nucleotides, the CDR3 is TGTGCCAGCAGCTTAGGGTATCGCGAGCAGTACTTC. This codes for CASSLGYREQYF. The full variable domain, in which reference TRBV11-2 and TRBJ2-7 provide the parts outside the CDR3, is EAGVAQSPRYKIIEKRQSVAFWCNPISGHATLYWYQQILGQGPKLLIQFQNNGVVDDSQLPKDRFSAERLKGVDSTLKIQPAKLEDSAVYLCASSLGYREQYFGPGTRLTVT.